The source of this T cell receptor (beta chain) is a study of blood T cell repertoires in COVID-19 (dated by TCRdb to the early 2020s). Study-wide context: The collaborator samples originated in the United States, Italy and Spain and spanned the acute and convalescent phases of COVID-19. The prospective study material was composed of cDNA or gDNA derived from T cells, B-cell-depleted T cells, or PBMCs. Deeply sampled blood TCRbeta repertoires from subjects exposed to, actively infected with, or recovered from COVID-19 were included in the dataset. A freely available public database, intended as a resource for researchers studying the immune response to SARS-CoV-2, is where the repertoires were released. Samples came from the ongoing ImmuneRACE study (first 160 participants) plus 1,254 subjects from 6 global collaborators. Nearly every sample came with metadata listing a de-identified subject ID, COVID-19 status, age in years and sex. HLA class I and class II types, where available, came from metadata supplied by the sample provider rather than from assay-based typing.

To note about this clone: It has no known antigen specificity. Per-base quality was not reported, and no clone a single base away is much larger than it.

Collaborating institutions collected whole blood in K2EDTA tubes following their own protocols. Collaborator samples were shipped for TCRbeta analysis as frozen whole blood, isolated PBMCs, or DNA extracted from either sample type. The immunoSEQ Assay, a bias-controlled multiplex PCR, was used to amplify TCRbeta CDR3 regions from genomic DNA. From the authors' description of their analysis: Within the assay, amplification of reference gene primers was used to estimate how many nucleated cells each sample contained. Sequence reads were collapsed and filtered to measure the absolute abundance of every unique TCRbeta CDR3 rearrangement. For each sample, productive Simpson clonality was calculated as the square root of Simpson's diversity index over productive rearrangements. TCRdb limited this immuneACCESS table to in-frame rearrangements with V and J called. A share of clones is missing; checked studies link under half to unresolved V genes, and the rest is unexplained. The V and J calls and clone size come from that table; D and trimming were worked out from the DNA. This sample holds some 250,000 clones; approximately 87% were observed only once. The ten most abundant clones make up under 6.5% of the sample.

Summary of the overall study and its limitations: Clinical and demographic metadata were provided uncurated, with the amount varying by source and participant.

Its CDR3 holds 15 amino acids, cysteine through phenylalanine. CDR3 DNA is the only sequence kept; it has 45 bases, read in frame from the first base. Trimming at the junction amounts to 4 bases on V and 0 bases on J, and the germline ends lie 11 bases apart. CDR1 and CDR2, per the germline V gene, are SGHTS and YDEGEE. This clonotype originated in a man between 60 and 70 years old with acute or convalescent COVID-19. The sequenced sample was peripheral blood. The sequence joins TRBV5-8 to TRBJ1-3; the D segment cannot be called with confidence. The CDR3 corresponds to CASSPRPSSGNTIYF. In nucleotides, the sequence is TGTGCCAGCAGCCCTCGTCCTAGCTCTGGAAACACCATATATTTT.